These 13 T cell receptor beta chains were sequenced from one sample in a study of T cell changes during pregnancy in multiple sclerosis (dated by TCRdb to between 2019 and 2020). The library was built by means of the immunoSEQ multiplex PCR assay. The clones in this table, taken by TCRdb from immuneACCESS, are in-frame only. Not every clone is retained; where verified, under half of the shortfall comes from an unresolved V gene, and the cause of the rest is unknown. This sample holds some 60,000 clones; approximately 90% were observed only once. Roughly 2.7% of the sample is taken by the ten largest. This sample comprised peripheral blood, obtained in the third trimester of pregnancy. The receptors derive from a female donor in good health, enrolled as a control in a pregnancy study.

The chain recombines TRBV6-1 with TRBJ1-5, with D perhaps TRBD1 (6 bases). Germline-derived CDR1 and CDR2 are MNHNS and SASEGT. The CDR3 spans 14 residues. V lost 6 bases to trimming and J lost 0 bases, with 9 bases between them. For the CDR3, the DNA is TGTGCCAGCAGCCTACAGGGTAGCAATCAGCCCCAGCATTTT. It codes for CASSLQGSNQPQHF.

This clone was detected only once. The chain has TRBV29-1 and TRBJ1-4; D perhaps matches TRBD1 (5 bases). V was cut by 7 bases and J by 7 bases, with 19 bases left in between. The germline gives CDR1 SQVTM, CDR2 ANQGSEA. The length of the CDR3 is 14 residues. As DNA, the CDR3 is TGCAGCGCCACACCAGGGTTCTCGGGTGAAAAACTGTTTTTT. Its translation is CSATPGFSGEKLFF.

This chain uses TRBV6-5 with TRBJ1-1; D not certain. CDR1 is MNHEY, CDR2 SVGAGI, per germline. The CDR3 loop spans 14 amino acids. Trimming removed 0 bases at V and 4 bases at J, with 9 bases between. CDR3 residues: CASSYSMAATEAFF. The CDR3 DNA reads as TGTGCCAGCAGTTACTCTATGGCCGCCACTGAAGCTTTCTTT.

V is TRBV5-4 and J is TRBJ2-1; 11 bases line up with TRBD2. The CDR3 has 15 residues. The J segment lost 6 bases and the V segment lost 4 bases, leaving 6 bases of the junction unmatched. Germline V gives CDR1 SGHNT, CDR2 YYREEE (reference sequence). The CDR3 nucleotides are TGTGCCAGCAGCGGCAAGGGACTAGCGGTCAATGAGCAGTTCTTC. Protein product: CASSGKGLAVNEQFF. The whole variable domain, remainder taken from reference TRBV5-4 and TRBJ2-1, is ETGVTQSPTHLIKTRGQQVTLRCSSQSGHNTVSWYQQALGQGPQFIFQYYREEENGRGNFPPRFSGLQFPNYSSELNVNALELDDSALYLCASSGKGLAVNEQFFGPGTRLTVL.

The chain couples TRBV10-1 to TRBJ1-1, with D possibly matching TRBD1 (5 bases). The CDR3 runs to 17 residues. CDR1 and CDR2 (germline): WNHNN, SYGVQD (reference sequence). Trimming removed 6 bases at V and 0 bases at J, with 20 bases between. DNA of the CDR3: TGCGCCAGCAGGGACGGGACTGCGTCGGGAGTGAACACTGAAGCTTTCTTT. Translating gives CASRDGTASGVNTEAFF.

The gene calls are TRBV5-1 and TRBJ2-2; a possible D gene is TRBD1 (7 bases). CDR3 length: 18 residues. V was pared by 0 bases and J by 6 bases, with 21 bases between. From germline, CDR1 is SGHRS and CDR2 YFSETQ. This chain's CDR3 is CASSLEPRRGLVSGELFF. The CDR3 DNA sequence: TGCGCCAGCAGCTTGGAGCCAAGGAGGGGGCTAGTTTCCGGGGAGCTGTTTTTT.

This clone has just a few counts. J is TRBJ1-1 and V is TRBV10-3, with D maybe TRBD1 (6 bases). CDR1 and CDR2 (germline): ENHRY, SYGVKD. The CDR3 extends over 14 amino acids. V dropped 3 bases and J dropped 6 bases, with 14 bases sitting between them. This CDR3 reads CAISEDLQGPEAFF. The CDR3 nucleotides read TGTGCCATCAGTGAAGACTTACAGGGACCTGAAGCTTTCTTT.

The chain is built from TRBV4-3 and TRBJ1-2, with D uncertain. V lost 1 base and J lost 6, with 12 bases in between. The CDR3 covers 14 residues. Germline loops: CDR1 LGHNA, CDR2 YSLEER. CDR3 loop: CASSQGRWDNGYTF. The DNA of the CDR3 is TGCGCCAGCAGCCAAGGGAGGTGGGATAATGGCTACACCTTC.

The rearrangement joins TRBV29-1 to TRBJ1-1, with 8 positions matching TRBD1. CDR1 SQVTM and CDR2 ANQGSEA come from the germline V gene. The CDR3 loop spans 13 amino acids. V was clipped by 4 bases and J by 5 bases; unmatched bases: 6. The CDR3: CSVARGLETEAFF. CDR3 DNA: TGCAGCGTTGCCAGGGGGCTGGAAACTGAAGCTTTCTTT. Together with reference TRBV29-1 and TRBJ1-1, the CDR3 gives the full variable domain: SAVISQKPSRDICQRGTSLTIQCQVDSQVTMMFWYRQQPGQSLTLIATANQGSEATYESGFVIDKFPISRPNLTFSTLTVSNMSPEDSSIYLCSVARGLETEAFFGQGTRLTVV.

The rearrangement joins TRBV5-6 to TRBJ2-7; D not resolved. The CDR3 consists of 14 residues. V shed 4 bases and J shed 2 bases, with 13 bases lying between them. The germline V gene encodes CDR1 SGHDT and CDR2 YYEEEE. CDR3 DNA: TGTGCCAGCAGCGTTCGCGCTAGGACCTACGAGCAGTACTTC. It is translated as CASSVRARTYEQYF.

V gene TRBV6-5 combines with J gene TRBJ1-5; D is possibly TRBD1 (6 bases). Germline loops: CDR1 MNHEY, CDR2 SVGAGI. The CDR3 has 14 residues. The V end lost 0 bases, the J end lost 6 bases, and 9 bases lay between the germline ends. CDR3 sequence reads: CASSYSGGRQPQHF. CDR3 DNA: TGTGCCAGCAGTTACTCCGGGGGGCGTCAGCCCCAGCATTTT.

This sequence joins TRBV5-6 and TRBJ1-4, with 9 bases identical to TRBD1. CDR3 length: 17 amino acids. The germline V gene encodes CDR1 SGHDT and CDR2 YYEEEE. The J segment lost 3 bases and the V segment lost 4 bases, leaving 10 bases of the junction unmatched. CDR3 DNA sequence: TGTGCCAGCAGCCCTCCGGGACAGGGAAGGTCTAATGAAAAACTGTTTTTT. Residues: CASSPPGQGRSNEKLFF.

The chain joins TRBV14 to TRBJ1-5; the D gene is possibly TRBD1 (5 bases). Germline V gene lookup returns CDR1 SGHDN and CDR2 FVKESK. This CDR3 comprises 14 residues. Trimming left V 1 base short and J 5 bases short, with 9 bases between. DNA of the CDR3: TGTGCCAGCAGCCAAGTTGGGGGGGATCAGCCCCAGCATTTT. Its translation is CASSQVGGDQPQHF.